The entry below describes one T cell receptor (beta chain). This sample stems from a study of blood T cell repertoires in COVID-19. Repertoires were generated with immunoSEQ multiplex PCR, while TCRdb's copy carries only in-frame clones and drops some. The repertoire consists of under 250,000 clones, with roughly 80% occurring once and the leading ten covering about 3.2%. This CDR3 region has 13 residues. V was cut by 2 bases and J by 4 bases, with 9 bases left in between. Germline V CDR1 and CDR2: GTSNPN, SVGIG (reference sequence). Sequencing was performed on peripheral blood. The origin of this receptor is a woman aged 18-29 years with acute or convalescent COVID-19. This chain links TRBV30 with TRBJ2-1; D is perhaps TRBD2 (6 bases). In DNA, the CDR3 is TGTGCCTGGAGTCTGACTAGTTACAATGAGCAGTTCTTC. Its protein is CAWSLTSYNEQFF.